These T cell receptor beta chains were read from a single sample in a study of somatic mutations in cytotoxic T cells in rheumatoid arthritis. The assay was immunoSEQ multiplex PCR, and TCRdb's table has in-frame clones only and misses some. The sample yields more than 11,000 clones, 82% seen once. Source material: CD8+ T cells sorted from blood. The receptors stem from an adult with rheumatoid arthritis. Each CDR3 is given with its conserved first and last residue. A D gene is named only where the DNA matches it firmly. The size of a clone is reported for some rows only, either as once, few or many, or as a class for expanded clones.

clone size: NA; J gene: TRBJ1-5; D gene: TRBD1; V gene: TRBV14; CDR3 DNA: TGTGCCAGCACCCAGGGGGCCCAGCATTTT; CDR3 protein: CASTQGAQHF
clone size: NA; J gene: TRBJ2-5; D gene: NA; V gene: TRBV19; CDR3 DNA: TGTGCCAGTAGTCCTGATCCGACTGGGGGGAGAGGGACCCAGTACTTC; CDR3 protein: CASSPDPTGGRGTQYF
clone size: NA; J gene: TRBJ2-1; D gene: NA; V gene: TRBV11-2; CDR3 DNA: TGTGCCAGCAGCTCAGTAAGAGGGGCGTACAATGAGCAGTTCTTC; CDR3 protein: CASSSVRGAYNEQFF
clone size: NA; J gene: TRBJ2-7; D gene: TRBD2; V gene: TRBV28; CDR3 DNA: TGTGCCAGCAGTTCGACTAGCGGAGAGCAGTACTTC; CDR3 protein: CASSSTSGEQYF
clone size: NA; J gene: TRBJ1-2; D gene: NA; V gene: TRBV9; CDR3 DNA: TGTGCCAGCAGCGTAGGGGGAACCTATGGCTACACCTTC; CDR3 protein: CASSVGGTYGYTF
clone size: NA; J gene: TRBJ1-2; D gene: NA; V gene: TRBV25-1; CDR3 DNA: TGTGCCAGCATGGGAGTATTTAGCTATGGCTACACCTTC; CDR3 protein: CASMGVFSYGYTF
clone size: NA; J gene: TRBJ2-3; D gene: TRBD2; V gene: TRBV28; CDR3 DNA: TGTGCCAGCAGTTCCGTACTAGCGGCCACAGATACGCAGTATTTT; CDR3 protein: CASSSVLAATDTQYF
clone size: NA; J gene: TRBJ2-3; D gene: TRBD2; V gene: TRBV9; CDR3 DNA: TGTGCCACCACCAGCGGGGACGCGGCAGATACGCAGTATTTT; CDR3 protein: CATTSGDAADTQYF
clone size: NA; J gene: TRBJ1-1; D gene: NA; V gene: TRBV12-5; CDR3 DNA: TGTGCTAGTGCCAAACCCCCCACTGAAGCTTTCTTT; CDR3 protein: CASAKPPTEAFF
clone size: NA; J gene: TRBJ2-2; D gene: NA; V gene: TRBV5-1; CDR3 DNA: TGCGCCAGCAGCTTGCAGGAATGGCCGGGGCCCGGGGAGCTGTTTTTT; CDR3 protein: CASSLQEWPGPGELFF
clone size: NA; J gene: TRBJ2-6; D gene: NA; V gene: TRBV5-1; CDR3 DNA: TGCGCCAGCAGCGGGGGGAGCGGGGCCAACGTCCTGACTTTC; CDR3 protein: CASSGGSGANVLTF
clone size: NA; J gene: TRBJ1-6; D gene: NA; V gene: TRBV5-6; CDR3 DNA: TGTGCCAGCAGCCCGTCGAAAAATTCACCCCTCCACTTT; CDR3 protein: CASSPSKNSPLHF
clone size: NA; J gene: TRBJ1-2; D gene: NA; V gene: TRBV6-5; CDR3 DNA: TGTGCCAGCAGTTTCAACGCCCAATTTTATGGCTACACCTTC; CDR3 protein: CASSFNAQFYGYTF
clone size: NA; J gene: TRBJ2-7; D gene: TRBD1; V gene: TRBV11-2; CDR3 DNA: TGTGCCAGCAGCAACGAAGCATCCAGGGGGAACGAGCAGTACTTC; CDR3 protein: CASSNEASRGNEQYF
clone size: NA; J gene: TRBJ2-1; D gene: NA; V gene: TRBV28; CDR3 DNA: TGTGCCAGCAGCCCGGGCGGGGCCTACAATGAGCAGTTCTTC; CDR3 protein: CASSPGGAYNEQFF
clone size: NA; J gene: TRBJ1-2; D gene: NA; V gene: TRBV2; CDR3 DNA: TGTGCCAGCAGTGAAAACAGGTCGGGCTACACCTTC; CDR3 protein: CASSENRSGYTF
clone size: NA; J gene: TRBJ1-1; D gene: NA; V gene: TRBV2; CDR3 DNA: TGTGCCAGCAGTTTAGACAACACTGAAGCTTTCTTT; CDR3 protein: CASSLDNTEAFF
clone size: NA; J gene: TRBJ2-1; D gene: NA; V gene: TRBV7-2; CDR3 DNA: TGTGCCAGCAGCCCCAATGAGCAGTTCTTC; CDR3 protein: CASSPNEQFF
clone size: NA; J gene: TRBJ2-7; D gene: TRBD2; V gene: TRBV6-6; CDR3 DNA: TGTGCCAGCAGCCATATAGCGGGTAGCTACGAGCAGTACTTC; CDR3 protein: CASSHIAGSYEQYF
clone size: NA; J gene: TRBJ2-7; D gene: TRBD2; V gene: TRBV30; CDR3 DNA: TGTGCCTGGAGTGTGACTAGCGGGAGAAGCGAGCAGTACTTC; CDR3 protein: CAWSVTSGRSEQYF
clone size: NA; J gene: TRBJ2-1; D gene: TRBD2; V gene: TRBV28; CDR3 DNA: TGTGCCAGCAGCCCTAGCGGAGGAAGCTCCTACAATGAGCAGTTCTTC; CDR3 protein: CASSPSGGSSYNEQFF
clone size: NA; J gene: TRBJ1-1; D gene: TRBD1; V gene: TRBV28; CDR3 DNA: TGTGCCAGCAGTACTCACTCGTCCGCGACAGGGGACACTGAAGCTTTCTTT; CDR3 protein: CASSTHSSATGDTEAFF
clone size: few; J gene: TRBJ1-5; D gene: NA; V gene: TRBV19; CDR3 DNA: TGTGCCAGTAGCCCCCCGGGGTATAGCAATCAGCCCCAGCATTTT; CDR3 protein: CASSPPGYSNQPQHF
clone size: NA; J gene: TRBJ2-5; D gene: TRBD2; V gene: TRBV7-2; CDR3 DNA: TGTGCCAGCAGCTTAGTGACTAGCGGGCTCGAGACGGAGACCCAGTACTTC; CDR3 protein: CASSLVTSGLETETQYF
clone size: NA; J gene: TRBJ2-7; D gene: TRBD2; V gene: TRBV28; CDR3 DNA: TGTGCCAGCAGTTCACCTCCCCCTAGCGGGCTAAAGTGGGAACTCTCCTACGAGCAGTACTTC; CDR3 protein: CASSSPPPSGLKWELSYEQYF
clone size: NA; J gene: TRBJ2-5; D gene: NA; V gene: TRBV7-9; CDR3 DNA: TGTGCCAGCTCCGGCCTAAATACTGAGACCCAGTACTTC; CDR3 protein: CASSGLNTETQYF
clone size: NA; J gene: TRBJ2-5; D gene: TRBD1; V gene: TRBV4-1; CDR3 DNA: TGCGCCAGCAGCTCGGGACAGGGTGAAGTGGAGACCCAGTACTTC; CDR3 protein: CASSSGQGEVETQYF
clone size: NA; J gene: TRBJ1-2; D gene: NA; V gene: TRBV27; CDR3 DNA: TGTGCCAGCAGTCTCACCTCTAAAGGTGGCTACACCTTC; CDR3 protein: CASSLTSKGGYTF
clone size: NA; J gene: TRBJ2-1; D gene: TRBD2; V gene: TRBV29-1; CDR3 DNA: TGCAGCGTTGGGCTAGCGGGAGTCAATGAGCAGTTCTTC; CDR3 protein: CSVGLAGVNEQFF
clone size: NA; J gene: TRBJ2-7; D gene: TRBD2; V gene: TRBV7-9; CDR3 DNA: TGTGCCAGCAGCGGGACTAGCGGGAGGGGGTCCTACGAGCAGTACTTC; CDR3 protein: CASSGTSGRGSYEQYF
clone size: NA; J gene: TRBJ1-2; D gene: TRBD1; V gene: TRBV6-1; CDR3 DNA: TGTGCCAGCAGAGGGACAGGTTATGGCTACACCTTC; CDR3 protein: CASRGTGYGYTF
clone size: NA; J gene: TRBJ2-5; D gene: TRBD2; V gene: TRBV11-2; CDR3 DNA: TGTGCCAGCAGCCAACCCTGGGGACTAGCTTTGGAGACCCAGTACTTC; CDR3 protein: CASSQPWGLALETQYF
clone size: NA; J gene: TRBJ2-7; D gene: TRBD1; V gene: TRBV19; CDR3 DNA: TGTGCCAGTAGCCCTCACAGGGGTTCCTACGAGCAGTACTTC; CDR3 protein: CASSPHRGSYEQYF
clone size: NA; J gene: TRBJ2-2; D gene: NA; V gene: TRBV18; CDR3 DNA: TGTGCCAGCTCACCACCCTCGGGGCCAGGGAACACCGGGGAGCTGTTTTTT; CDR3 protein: CASSPPSGPGNTGELFF
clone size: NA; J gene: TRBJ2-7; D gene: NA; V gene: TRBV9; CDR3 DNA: TGTGCCAGCAGCGTATCCGGGGGGCTCACCTACGAGCAGTACTTC; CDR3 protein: CASSVSGGLTYEQYF
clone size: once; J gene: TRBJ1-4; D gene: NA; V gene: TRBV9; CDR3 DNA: TGTGCCAGCAGCCTTGCGGGGGTCCCGAATGAAAAACTGTTTTTT; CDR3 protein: CASSLAGVPNEKLFF
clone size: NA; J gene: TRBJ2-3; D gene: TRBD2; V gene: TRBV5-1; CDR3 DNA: TGCGCCAGCAGCTTGGGTACTAGCGGCACAGATACGCAGTATTTT; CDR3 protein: CASSLGTSGTDTQYF
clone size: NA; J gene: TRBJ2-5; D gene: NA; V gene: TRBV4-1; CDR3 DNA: TGCGCCAGCAGCCAATTCCGGGTAGGGGAGAGCCAAGAGACCCAGTACTTC; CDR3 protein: CASSQFRVGESQETQYF
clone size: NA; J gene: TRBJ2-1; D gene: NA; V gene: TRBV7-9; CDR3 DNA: TGTGCCAGCAGCAACCCCAGATGGGTTGAGCAGTTCTTC; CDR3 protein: CASSNPRWVEQFF
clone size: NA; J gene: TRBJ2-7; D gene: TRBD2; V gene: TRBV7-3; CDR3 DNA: TGTGCCAGCAGCTTAAAAGGCGGCGGGGGAGTCATCTACGAGCAGTACTTC; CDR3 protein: CASSLKGGGGVIYEQYF
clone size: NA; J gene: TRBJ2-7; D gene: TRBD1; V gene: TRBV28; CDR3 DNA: TGTGCCAGCAGTTCGGCCGGGACAGGGGTGGACGAGCAGTACTTC; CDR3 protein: CASSSAGTGVDEQYF
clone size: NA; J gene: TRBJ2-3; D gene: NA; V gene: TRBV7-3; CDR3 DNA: TGTGCCAGCAGCCCAGGACCGGGGGTCGATACGCAGTATTTT; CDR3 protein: CASSPGPGVDTQYF
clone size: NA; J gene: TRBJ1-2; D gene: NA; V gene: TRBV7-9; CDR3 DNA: TGTGCCAGCAGCTTAGTACAGGGAGAGGAGAACTATGGCTACACCTTC; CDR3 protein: CASSLVQGEENYGYTF
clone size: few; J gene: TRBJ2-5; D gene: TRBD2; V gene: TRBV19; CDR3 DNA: TGTGCCAGTAGTGTAGGCGGACTAGCGGAAGAGACCCAGTACTTC; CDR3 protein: CASSVGGLAEETQYF
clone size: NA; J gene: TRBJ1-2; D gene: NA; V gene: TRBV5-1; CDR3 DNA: TGCGCCAGCAGCTCCGACACCCTAAAGGCCTATGGCTACACCTTC; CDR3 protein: CASSSDTLKAYGYTF
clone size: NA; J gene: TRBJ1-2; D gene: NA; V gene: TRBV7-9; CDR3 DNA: TGTGCCAGCAGCTTAGGACAGGAGTACTATGGCTACACCTTC; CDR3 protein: CASSLGQEYYGYTF
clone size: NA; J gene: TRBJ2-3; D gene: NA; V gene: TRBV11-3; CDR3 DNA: TGTGCCAGCAGCGCCACCGGGGCAGGGACAGATACGCAGTATTTT; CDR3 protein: CASSATGAGTDTQYF
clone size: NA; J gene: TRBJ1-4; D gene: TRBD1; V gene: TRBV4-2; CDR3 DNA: TGTGCCAGCAGAACCCCCGGGACAGGCTTTGAAAAACTGTTTTTT; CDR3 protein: CASRTPGTGFEKLFF
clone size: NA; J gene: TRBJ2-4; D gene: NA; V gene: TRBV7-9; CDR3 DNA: TGTGCCAGCAGCTCCCCTTCGGGTTACATTCAGTACTTC; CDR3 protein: CASSSPSGYIQYF
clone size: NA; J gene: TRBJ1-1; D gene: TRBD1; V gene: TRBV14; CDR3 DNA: TGTGCCAGCAGCCGACCTACCGGGACAGGGGACACTGAAGCTTTCTTT; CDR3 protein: CASSRPTGTGDTEAFF
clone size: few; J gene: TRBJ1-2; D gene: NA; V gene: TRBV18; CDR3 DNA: TGTGCCAGCTCACAAGACCCATATGGCTACACCTTC; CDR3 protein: CASSQDPYGYTF
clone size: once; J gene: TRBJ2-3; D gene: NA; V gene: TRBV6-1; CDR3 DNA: TGTGCCAGCAGTGGCGGGGGCCCCACAGATACGCAGTATTTT; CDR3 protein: CASSGGGPTDTQYF
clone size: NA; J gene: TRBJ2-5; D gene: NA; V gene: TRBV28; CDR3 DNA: TGTGCCAGCAGTCCTATTTACTGGGGGAACCAAGAGACCCAGTACTTC; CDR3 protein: CASSPIYWGNQETQYF
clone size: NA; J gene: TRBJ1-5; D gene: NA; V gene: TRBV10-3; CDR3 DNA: TGTGCCATCAGTGGCGGTTATAGCAATCAGCCCCAGCATTTT; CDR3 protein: CAISGGYSNQPQHF